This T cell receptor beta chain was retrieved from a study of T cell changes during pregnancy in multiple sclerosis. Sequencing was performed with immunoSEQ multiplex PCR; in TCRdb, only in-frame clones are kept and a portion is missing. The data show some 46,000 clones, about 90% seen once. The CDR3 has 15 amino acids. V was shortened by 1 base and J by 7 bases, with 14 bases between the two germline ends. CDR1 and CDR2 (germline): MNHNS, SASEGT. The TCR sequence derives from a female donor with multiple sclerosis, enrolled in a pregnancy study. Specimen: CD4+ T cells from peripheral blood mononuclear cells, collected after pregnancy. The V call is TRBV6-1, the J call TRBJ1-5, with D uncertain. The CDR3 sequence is CASSEGAKPRQPQHF. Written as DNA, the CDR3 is TGTGCCAGCAGTGAAGGGGCCAAACCCAGGCAGCCCCAGCATTTT.